What follows are 18 T cell receptor beta chains derived from one specimen sequenced in a study of cytomegalovirus exposure and HLA in healthy donors. The primer mix had 60 Vbeta and 13 Jbeta primers. Sequenced by immunoSEQ multiplex PCR; TCRdb stores in-frame clones only, minus some. The sample includes more than 150,000 clones, roughly 83% of them seen just once. Sequencing was performed on PBMCs. The receptors originated from a boy between 5 and 17 years old in good health and CMV-seronegative.

The rearrangement joins TRBV5-1 to TRBJ2-1; D ambiguous. This CDR3 is 16 amino acids long. Germline CDR1 and CDR2: SGHRS and YFSETQ. V shed 1 base and J shed 2 bases, with 13 bases lying between them. The CDR3 loop reads CASSLISVGAYNEQFF. CDR3 coding DNA: TGCGCCAGCAGCTTGATCAGTGTCGGAGCCTACAATGAGCAGTTCTTC.

V usage is TRBV30 and J usage is TRBJ1-2; 10 bases line up with TRBD1. CDR3 length equals 14 residues. V was pared by 1 base and J by 8 bases, with 7 bases of the junction left unmatched. Germline CDR1 and CDR2: GTSNPN and SVGIG (reference sequence). Written as DNA, the CDR3 is TGTGCCTGGAGTGCTGGGACAGGGGCTGTAGGCTACACCTTC. It specifies CAWSAGTGAVGYTF.

This clone has more than one count but fewer than ten. This CDR3 reads CASKGTTGLWGYTF. The CDR3 coding sequence is TGTGCCAGTAAAGGGACAACAGGGTTGTGGGGCTACACCTTC. J is TRBJ1-2 and V is TRBV19, with D possibly being TRBD1 (6 bases). There are 14 residues in the CDR3. Trimming removed 7 bases at V and 8 bases at J, with 20 bases between. Germline loops: CDR1 LNHDA, CDR2 SQIVND (reference sequence). The whole variable domain, filled in from reference TRBV19 and TRBJ1-2, reads DGGITQSPKYLFRKEGQNVTLSCEQNLNHDAMYWYRQDPGQGLRLIYYSQIVNDFQKGDIAEGYSVSREKKESFPLTVTSAQKNPTAFYLCASKGTTGLWGYTFGSGTRLTVV.

The CDR3 reads CASSAYEASTGELFF. CDR3 nucleotide sequence: TGTGCCAGCAGTGCGTATGAGGCAAGCACCGGGGAGCTGTTTTTT. This sequence joins TRBV6-4 and TRBJ2-2; D call uncertain. V was clipped by 4 bases and J by 4 bases, with 13 bases between them. The CDR3 runs to 15 residues. CDR1 and CDR2 from the germline V gene are MRHNA and SNTAGT.

CDR3 sequence reads: CASSMGQGAHEQYF. The DNA of the CDR3 is TGTGCCAGTAGTATGGGACAGGGGGCGCACGAGCAGTACTTC. The J gene is TRBJ2-7, the V gene TRBV19; 12 nucleotides agree with TRBD1. With 3 bases clipped from V and 5 bases from J, the junction kept 2 bases outside the gene matches. This CDR3 comprises 14 residues. Germline values: CDR1 LNHDA, CDR2 SQIVND (reference sequence).

This chain joins TRBV28 and TRBJ2-7; D is unclear. CDR1 is MDHEN and CDR2 is SYDVKM in the germline V gene. The CDR3 consists of 14 residues. Between the trimmed V and J ends, which lost 6 bases and 4 bases, there was a span of 16 bases. The CDR3 DNA is TGTGCCAGCAGACACCCCTCTGATGGTTACGAGCAGTACTTC. Protein sequence: CASRHPSDGYEQYF.

This chain links TRBV28 with TRBJ1-5, with TRBD1 identical over 7 bases. This CDR3 comprises 15 residues. The germline V gene encodes CDR1 MDHEN and CDR2 SYDVKM. V was pared by 6 bases and J by 4 bases, with 9 bases of the junction left unmatched. CDR3 nucleotide sequence: TGTGCCAGCAGACGAGACAGGGCGGTTAATCAGCCCCAGCATTTT. This encodes CASRRDRAVNQPQHF.

This rearrangement joins TRBV27 to TRBJ2-7, with D possibly matching TRBD2 (6 bases). CDR1 is MNHEY and CDR2 is SMNVEV in the germline V gene (reference sequence). V lost 3 bases and J lost 2, with 14 bases in between. The CDR3 has 15 amino acids. CDR3 DNA sequence: TGTGCCAGCAGTTTCGGGGGTTCCGACACCTACGAGCAGTACTTC. As protein: CASSFGGSDTYEQYF.

This clone was seen a handful of times. The chain is built from TRBV11-1 and TRBJ2-3; 12 bases are shared with TRBD2. Germline loops: CDR1 SGHAT, CDR2 FQDESV (reference sequence). V lost 4 bases and J lost 10; bases outside the gene matches: 9. This CDR3 is built from 15 residues. The CDR3 here is CASSSGGLAGSAQYF. CDR3 DNA sequence: TGTGCCAGCAGCTCAGGGGGACTAGCGGGTAGCGCGCAGTATTTT.

The rearrangement joins TRBV5-4 to TRBJ1-6; 9 positions match TRBD1. V dropped 3 bases and J dropped 9; count of bases not matched to a gene: 7. This CDR3 is 15 amino acids long. Germline assignment: CDR1 SGHNT and CDR2 YYREEE (reference sequence). CDR3 amino acids: CASSSGDREISPLHF. For the CDR3, the DNA is TGTGCCAGCAGCTCAGGGGACAGGGAGATTTCACCCCTCCACTTT.

The gene calls are TRBV9 and TRBJ2-7, with 10 bases fitting TRBD2. The junction had 5 bases not matched to a gene; V was cut back by 3 bases and J by 2 bases. The CDR3 contains 15 residues. Germline lookup yields CDR1 SGDLS and CDR2 YYNGEE. The CDR3: CASSAGTSATYEQYF. Here the CDR3 DNA reads TGTGCCAGCAGCGCCGGGACTAGCGCCACCTACGAGCAGTACTTC.

The J gene is TRBJ1-5, the V gene TRBV7-2; D is unresolved. This CDR3 has 14 residues. V was pared by 0 bases and J by 4 bases, with 7 bases between. Germline CDR1 reads SGHTA; CDR2 reads FQGNSA. The CDR3 region is CASSLASGNQPQHF. DNA for the CDR3: TGTGCCAGCAGCTTAGCGTCCGGGAATCAGCCCCAGCATTTT.

The J gene is TRBJ2-7, the V gene TRBV25-1, with 7 bases identical to TRBD1. CDR1 is MGHDK, CDR2 SYGVNS, per germline. CDR3 length: 12 amino acids. With 8 bases clipped from V and 4 bases from J, the junction kept 5 bases outside the gene matches. The CDR3 protein is CASSDRVYEQYF. The CDR3 region has the DNA TGTGCCAGCTCCGACAGGGTATACGAGCAGTACTTC.

This chain uses TRBV18 with TRBJ2-2, with a weak D call TRBD1 (6 bases). Germline values: CDR1 KGHSH, CDR2 LQKENI. This CDR3 region has 13 residues. V lost 4 bases to trimming and J lost 5 bases, with 8 bases between them. Here the CDR3 reads CASSRTGTGELFF. Written as DNA, the CDR3 is TGTGCCAGCTCACGAACAGGGACCGGGGAGCTGTTTTTT.

About this clone itself: The same CDR3 is also encoded by other DNA sequences in this sample. The rearrangement joins TRBV5-1 to TRBJ1-1; perhaps TRBD1 as D (6 bases). With 4 bases removed from V and 2 bases from J, the gap between germline ends came to 12 bases. The CDR3 consists of 14 residues. Germline loops: CDR1 SGHRS, CDR2 YFSETQ. DNA of the CDR3: TGCGCCAGCAGCGGAGGGGGACTAAACACTGAAGCTTTCTTT. This gives the protein CASSGGGLNTEAFF.

This chain connects TRBV5-1 to TRBJ1-2, with 9 bases matching TRBD1. The germline gives CDR1 SGHRS, CDR2 YFSETQ. The junction had 6 bases not matched to a gene; V was cut back by 4 bases and J by 2 bases. This CDR3 has 15 amino acids. Here the CDR3 reads CASSGGTGTNYGYTF. CDR3 sequence (DNA): TGCGCCAGCAGCGGAGGGACAGGGACAAACTATGGCTACACCTTC.

The V gene is TRBV27, the J gene TRBJ2-7; 7 positions match TRBD1. This CDR3 comprises 15 residues. In germline, CDR1 is MNHEY, CDR2 SMNVEV (reference sequence). J gave up 3 bases and V 8 bases, and 13 bases lay outside the gene matches. The CDR3 loop is CASSKGAVPFYEQYF. In DNA, the CDR3 is TGTGCCAGCTCCAAGGGGGCAGTCCCTTTCTACGAGCAGTACTTC.

The rearrangement links TRBV11-3 to TRBJ1-2; 12 nucleotides agree with TRBD1. This CDR3 is 14 amino acids long. Germline assignment: CDR1 SGHNT and CDR2 YENEEA. V was clipped by 10 bases and J by 8 bases; unmatched bases: 11. CDR3 nucleotides: TGTGCCACCGGGACAGGGGGCAAATCCGGCGGCTACACCTTC. It translates to CATGTGGKSGGYTF.